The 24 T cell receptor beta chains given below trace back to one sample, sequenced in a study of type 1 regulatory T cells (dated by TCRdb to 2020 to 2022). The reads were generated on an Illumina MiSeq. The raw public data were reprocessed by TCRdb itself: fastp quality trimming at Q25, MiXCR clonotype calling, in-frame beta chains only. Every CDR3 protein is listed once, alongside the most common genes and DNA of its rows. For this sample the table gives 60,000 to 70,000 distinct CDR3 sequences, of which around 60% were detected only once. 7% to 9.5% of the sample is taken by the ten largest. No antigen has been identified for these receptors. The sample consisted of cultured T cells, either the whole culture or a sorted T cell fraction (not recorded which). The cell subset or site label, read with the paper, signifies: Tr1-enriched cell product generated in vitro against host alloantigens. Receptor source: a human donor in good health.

CDR3 loop: CASGILGGRTEQYF. The CDR3 DNA follows: TGTGCCAGCGGGATCTTAGGGGGGCGTACCGAGCAGTACTTC. This chain connects TRBV27 to TRBJ2-7, with D perhaps given as TRBD1 or TRBD2 (6 bases each). There are 14 residues in the CDR3. The V gene lost 8 bases and the J gene lost 6 bases, with 20 bases spanning the gap. From germline, CDR1 is MNHEY and CDR2 SMNVEV (reference sequence).

The CDR3 is CASSASGLGQPQHF. The CDR3, as DNA: TGTGCCAGCAGCGCGTCCGGCTTAGGCCAGCCCCAGCATTTT. The chain links TRBV7-9 to TRBJ1-5, with unresolved D. The germline V gene encodes CDR1 SEHNR and CDR2 FQNEAQ (reference sequence). Between the trimmed V and J ends, which lost 5 bases and 7 bases, there was a span of 15 bases. The length of the CDR3 is 14 residues.

The DNA for the CDR3 is TGCGCCAGCAGCGACTCGCCGGGCGGGAGGGCCCGTGAGCAGTTCTTC. It codes for CASSDSPGGRAREQFF. The chain combines TRBV5-1 with TRBJ2-1; 9 bases line up with TRBD2. Germline V gives CDR1 SGHRS, CDR2 YFSETQ. The CDR3 is 16 amino acids. J was trimmed by 9 bases and V by 4 bases; bases with no gene match: 14.

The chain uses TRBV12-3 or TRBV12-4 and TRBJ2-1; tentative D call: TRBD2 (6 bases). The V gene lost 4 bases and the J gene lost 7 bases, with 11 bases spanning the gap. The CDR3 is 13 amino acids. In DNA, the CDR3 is TGTGCCAGCAGTTGGAGTAGCGGAAATGAGCAGTTCTTC. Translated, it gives CASSWSSGNEQFF.

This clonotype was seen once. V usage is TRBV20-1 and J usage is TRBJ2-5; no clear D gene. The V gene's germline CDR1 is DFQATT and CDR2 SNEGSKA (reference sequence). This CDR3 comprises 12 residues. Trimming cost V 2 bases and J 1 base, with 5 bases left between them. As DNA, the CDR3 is TGCAGTGCTAGACTAACCCAAGAGACCCAGTACTTC. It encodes CSARLTQETQYF.

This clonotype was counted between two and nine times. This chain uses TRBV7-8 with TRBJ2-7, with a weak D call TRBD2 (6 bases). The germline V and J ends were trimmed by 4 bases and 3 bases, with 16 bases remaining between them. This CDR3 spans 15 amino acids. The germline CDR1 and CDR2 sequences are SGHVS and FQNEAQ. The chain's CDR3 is CASSSRRETFYEQYF. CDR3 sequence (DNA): TGTGCCAGCAGCTCCCGTCGGGAGACGTTCTACGAGCAGTACTTC.

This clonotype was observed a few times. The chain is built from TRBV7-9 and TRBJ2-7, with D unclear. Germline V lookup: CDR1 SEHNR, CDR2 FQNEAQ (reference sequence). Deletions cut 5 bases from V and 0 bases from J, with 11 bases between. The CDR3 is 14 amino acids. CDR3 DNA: TGTGCCAGCAGCGAGGAACGATACTCCTACGAGCAGTACTTC. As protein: CASSEERYSYEQYF.

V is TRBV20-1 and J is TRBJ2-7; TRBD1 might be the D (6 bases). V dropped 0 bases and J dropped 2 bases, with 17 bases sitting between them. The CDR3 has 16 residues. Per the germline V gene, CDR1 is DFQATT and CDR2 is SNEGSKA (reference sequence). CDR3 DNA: TGCAGTGCTAGAGATCGGGGACCAGGGGCTCCCTACGAGCAGTACTTC. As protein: CSARDRGPGAPYEQYF.

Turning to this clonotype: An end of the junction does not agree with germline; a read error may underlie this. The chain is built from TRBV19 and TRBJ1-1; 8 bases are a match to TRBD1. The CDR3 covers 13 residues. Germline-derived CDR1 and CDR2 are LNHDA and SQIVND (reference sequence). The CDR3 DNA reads TGTGCCAGCAGTAGACAGGGGAGTGCTGAAGCTTTCTTT. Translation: CASSRQGSAEAFF. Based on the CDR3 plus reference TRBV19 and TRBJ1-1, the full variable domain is DGGITQSPKYLFRKEGQNVTLSCEQNLNHDAMYWYRQDPGQGLRLIYYSQIVNDFQKGDIAEGYSVSREKKESFPLTVTSAQKNPTAFYLCASSRQGSAEAFFGQGTRLTVV.

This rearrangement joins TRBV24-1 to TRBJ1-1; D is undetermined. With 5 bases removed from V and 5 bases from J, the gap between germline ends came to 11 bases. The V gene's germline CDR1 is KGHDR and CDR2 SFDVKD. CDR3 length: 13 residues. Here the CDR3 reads CATSGADLTEAFF. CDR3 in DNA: TGTGCCACCAGTGGGGCGGATTTGACTGAAGCTTTCTTT.

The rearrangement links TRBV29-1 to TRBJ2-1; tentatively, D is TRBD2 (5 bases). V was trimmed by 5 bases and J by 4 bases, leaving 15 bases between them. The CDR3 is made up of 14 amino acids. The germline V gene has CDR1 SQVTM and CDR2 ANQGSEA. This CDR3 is CSVTRPRGYNEQFF. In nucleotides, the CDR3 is TGCAGCGTTACACGGCCCCGGGGATACAATGAGCAGTTCTTC.

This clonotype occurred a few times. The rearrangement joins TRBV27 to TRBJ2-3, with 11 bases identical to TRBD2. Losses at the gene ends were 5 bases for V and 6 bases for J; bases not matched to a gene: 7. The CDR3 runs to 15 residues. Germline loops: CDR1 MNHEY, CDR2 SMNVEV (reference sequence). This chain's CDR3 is CASSPLAGAVDTQYF. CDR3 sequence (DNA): TGTGCCAGCAGTCCACTAGCGGGAGCGGTGGATACGCAGTATTTT.

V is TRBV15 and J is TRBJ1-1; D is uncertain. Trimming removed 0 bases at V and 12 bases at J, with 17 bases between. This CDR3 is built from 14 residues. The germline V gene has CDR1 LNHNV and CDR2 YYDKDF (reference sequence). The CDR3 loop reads CATSRDEGWVGTFF. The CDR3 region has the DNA TGTGCCACCAGCAGAGACGAGGGTTGGGTGGGAACTTTCTTT.

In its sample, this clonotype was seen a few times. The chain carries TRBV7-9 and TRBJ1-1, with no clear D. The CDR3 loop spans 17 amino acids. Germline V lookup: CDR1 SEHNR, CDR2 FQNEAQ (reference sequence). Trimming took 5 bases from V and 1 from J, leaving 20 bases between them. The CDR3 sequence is CASSQVDPGKRNTEAFF. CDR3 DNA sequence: TGTGCCAGCAGCCAAGTAGACCCCGGGAAGAGGAACACTGAAGCTTTCTTT.

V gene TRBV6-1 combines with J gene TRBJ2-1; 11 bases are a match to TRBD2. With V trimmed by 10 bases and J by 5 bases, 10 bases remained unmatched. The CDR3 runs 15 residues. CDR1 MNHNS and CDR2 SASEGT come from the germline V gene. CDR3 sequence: CATWLISGRDNEQFF. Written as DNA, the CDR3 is TGTGCCACCTGGCTTATTAGCGGGAGGGACAATGAGCAGTTCTTC.

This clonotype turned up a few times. The DNA for the CDR3 is TGTGCCAGCGGGACACCGAACACCGGGGAGCTGTTTTTT. Residues: CASGTPNTGELFF. The gene calls are TRBV9 and TRBJ2-2; D is possibly TRBD1 (6 bases). Germline values: CDR1 SGDLS, CDR2 YYNGEE. Trimming removed 7 bases from V and 0 bases from J, with 7 bases in between. The CDR3 is made up of 13 amino acids. Full variable domain (outside the CDR3, taken from reference TRBV9 and TRBJ2-2): DSGVTQTPKHLITATGQRVTLRCSPRSGDLSVYWYQQSLDQGLQFLIQYYNGEERAKGNILERFSAQQFPDLHSELNLSSLELGDSALYFCASGTPNTGELFFGEGSRLTVL.

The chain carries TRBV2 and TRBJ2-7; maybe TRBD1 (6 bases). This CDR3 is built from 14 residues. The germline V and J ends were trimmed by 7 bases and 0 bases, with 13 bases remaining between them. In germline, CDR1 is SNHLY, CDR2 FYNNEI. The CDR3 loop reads CASKDRVNSYEQYF. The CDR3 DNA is TGTGCCAGCAAGGACAGAGTGAACTCCTACGAGCAGTACTTC.

The CDR3 coding sequence is TGCAGTGCCGCTAGCGGCTCCTACAATGAGCAGTTCTTC. Its translation: CSAASGSYNEQFF. The rearrangement links TRBV20-1 to TRBJ2-1; 7 bases are a match to TRBD2. The CDR3 extends over 13 amino acids. CDR1 and CDR2 (germline): DFQATT, SNEGSKA (reference sequence). V lost 6 bases, J lost 0 bases, and 2 bases stayed unmatched.

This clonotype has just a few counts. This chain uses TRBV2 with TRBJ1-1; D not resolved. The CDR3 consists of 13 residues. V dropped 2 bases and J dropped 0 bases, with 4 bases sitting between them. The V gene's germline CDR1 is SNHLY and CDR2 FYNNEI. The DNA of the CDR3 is TGTGCCAGCAGTGAACAGGTGAACACTGAAGCTTTCTTT. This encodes CASSEQVNTEAFF. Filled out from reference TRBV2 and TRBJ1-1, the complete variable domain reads EPEVTQTPSHQVTQMGQEVILRCVPISNHLYFYWYRQILGQKVEFLVSFYNNEISEKSEIFDDQFSVERPDGSNFTLKIRSTKLEDSAMYFCASSEQVNTEAFFGQGTRLTVV.

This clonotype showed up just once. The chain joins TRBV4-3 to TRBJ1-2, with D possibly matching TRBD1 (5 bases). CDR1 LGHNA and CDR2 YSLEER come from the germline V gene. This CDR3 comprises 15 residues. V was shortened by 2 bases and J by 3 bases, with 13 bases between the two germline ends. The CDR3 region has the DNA TGCGCCAGCAGCCAAAGTAGGGGACCGTACTATGGCTACACCTTC. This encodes CASSQSRGPYYGYTF.

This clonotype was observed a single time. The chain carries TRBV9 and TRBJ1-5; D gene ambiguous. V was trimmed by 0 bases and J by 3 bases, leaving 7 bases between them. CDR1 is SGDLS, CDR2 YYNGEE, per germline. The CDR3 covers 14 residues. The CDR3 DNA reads TGTGCCAGCAGCGTAGCGGCGACCAATCAGCCCCAGCATTTT. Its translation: CASSVAATNQPQHF.

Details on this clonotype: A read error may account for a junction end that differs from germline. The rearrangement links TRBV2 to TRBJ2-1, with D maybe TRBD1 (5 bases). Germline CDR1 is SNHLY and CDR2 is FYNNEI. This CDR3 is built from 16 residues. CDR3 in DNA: TGTGCCAGCAGCGAAGACAGAGGTAGCTCCTACAATGAGCAGTTCTTC. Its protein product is CASSEDRGSSYNEQFF.

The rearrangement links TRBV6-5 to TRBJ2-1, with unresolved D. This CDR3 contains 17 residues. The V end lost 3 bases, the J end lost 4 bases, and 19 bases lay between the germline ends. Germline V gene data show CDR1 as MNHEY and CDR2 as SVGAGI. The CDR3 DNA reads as TGTGCCAGCAGTTATGTCGTCGCTGCGGATTCGTACAATGAGCAGTTCTTC. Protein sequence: CASSYVVAADSYNEQFF.

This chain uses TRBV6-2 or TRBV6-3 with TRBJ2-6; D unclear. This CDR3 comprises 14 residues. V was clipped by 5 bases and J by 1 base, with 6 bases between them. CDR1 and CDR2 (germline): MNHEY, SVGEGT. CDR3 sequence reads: CASSPWSGANVLTF. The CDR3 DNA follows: TGTGCCAGCAGTCCCTGGTCTGGGGCCAACGTCCTGACTTTC.